Listed here is a single TCR beta chain. Its specificity is not known. This sample was included in a study of Graves' ophthalmopathy and Graves' hyperthyroidism. Germline assignment: CDR1 SGHAT and CDR2 FQDESV (reference sequence). The CDR3 length is 17 residues. V was shortened by 4 bases and J by 4 bases, with 17 bases between the two germline ends. From RNA, the CDR3 regions of TCR beta chains were amplified and sequenced. RT-PCR was first run with HTBI primers, then multiplex PCR in a second round. TCRdb ran MiXCR on the multiplex PCR reads and lists one entry per CDR3 protein. Of about 480,000 distinct CDR3 sequences listed, approximately 15% were seen once; the top ten hold 9.8%. Study-level findings and limits: In blood, most expanded thyroid clonotypes above 0.001 frequency were also detected.

The TCR was taken from a woman in her 30s with Graves' ophthalmopathy. The sample taken for sequencing was blood. The chain recombines TRBV11-1 with TRBJ1-6; no firm D call. The chain's CDR3 is CASSSVDRSRYNSPLHF. The CDR3 DNA reads as TGTGCCAGCAGCTCAGTGGACCGAAGTAGATATAATTCACCCCTCCACTTT.